This TCR beta chain was identified during a study of shared clonotypes between healthy human individuals. Overall study context: Donor composition was two women and a few men, aged 18 to 49. Study findings and constraints: Of the naive CD4 clonotypes, around 4.9% were shared across a handful of donors. Sampling covered nothing but blood. Tissue TCR repertoires likely differ from those found in blood.

The CDR3 has 14 amino acids. Trimming took 8 bases from V and 4 from J; bases not matched to a gene: 8. CDR1 is SGHTA and CDR2 is FQGTGA in the germline V gene. In the case of this clone: Its target is unknown. Within the sample, other DNA sequences also encode this same CDR3.

A CD45RA-negative memory subset and a CD45RA+ naive subset were separated from the CD4+ cells. The method was immunoSEQ multiplex PCR; TCRdb's version includes in-frame clones alone and lacks a portion of them. The sample shows a few million clones, around nine tenths of them seen only once. Sample: naive CD4+ T cells sorted from blood. Subset meaning: CD45RA+ positively selected. V gene TRBV7-3 combines with J gene TRBJ2-1, with 7 bases that match TRBD1. The receptor was derived from a young man in good health. The CDR3 reads CASSRDRGYNEQFF. CDR3 bases: TGTGCCAGCTCCCGGGACAGAGGATACAATGAGCAGTTCTTC. The complete variable domain, with remaining parts taken from reference TRBV7-3 and TRBJ2-1, reads GAGVSQTPSNKVTEKGKYVELRCDPISGHTALYWYRQSLGQGPEFLIYFQGTGAADDSGLPNDRFFAVRPEGSVSTLKIQRTERGDSAVYLCASSRDRGYNEQFFGPGTRLTVL.